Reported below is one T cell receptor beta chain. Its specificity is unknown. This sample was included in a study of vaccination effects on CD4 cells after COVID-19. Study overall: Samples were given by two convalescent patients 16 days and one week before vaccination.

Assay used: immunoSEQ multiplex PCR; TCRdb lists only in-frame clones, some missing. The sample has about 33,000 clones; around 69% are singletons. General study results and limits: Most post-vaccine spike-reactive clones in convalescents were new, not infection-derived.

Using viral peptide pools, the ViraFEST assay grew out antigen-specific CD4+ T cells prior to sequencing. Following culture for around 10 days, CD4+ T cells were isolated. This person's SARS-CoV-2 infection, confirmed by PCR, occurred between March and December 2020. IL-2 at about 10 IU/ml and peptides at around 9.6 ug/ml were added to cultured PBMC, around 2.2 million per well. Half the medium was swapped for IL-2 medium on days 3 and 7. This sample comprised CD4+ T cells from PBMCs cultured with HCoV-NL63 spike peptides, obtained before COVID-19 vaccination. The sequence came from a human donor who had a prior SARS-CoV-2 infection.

In DNA, the CDR3 is TGTGCCATCAGGCTTAGACTAGCGGCGAACACCGGGGAGCTGTTTTTT. This encodes CAIRLRLAANTGELFF. V is TRBV6-4 and J is TRBJ2-2, with 9 bases identical to TRBD2. The CDR3 has 16 amino acids. The germline V gene has CDR1 MRHNA and CDR2 SNTAGT. The J segment lost 0 bases and the V segment lost 10 bases, leaving 9 bases of the junction unmatched.